This TCR beta chain came from a study of Graves' ophthalmopathy and Graves' hyperthyroidism (dated by TCRdb to the late 2010s). About the full investigation: Peripheral blood was collected before any treatment was given, at the time of initial diagnosis. The study used signatures of the TCR beta repertoire to tell Graves' ophthalmopathy apart from Graves' hyperthyroidism and to predict which patients would progress to ophthalmopathy. In total, 135 blood samples were TCR-sequenced: 43 ophthalmopathy, 80 or so hyperthyroidism and some 17 hyperthyroidism-to-ophthalmopathy patients. A discovery set of 90 to 100 patients (43 ophthalmopathy, approximately 58 stable hyperthyroidism) was enrolled to explore V-J signatures distinguishing ophthalmopathy from hyperthyroidism. The independent validation cohort included approximately 19 hyperthyroidism patients plus 17 patients who later progressed from hyperthyroidism to ophthalmopathy. In roughly six hyperthyroidism patients, T-cell repertoires of thyroid tissue and blood were compared. Following sample collection, hyperthyroidism patients were given methimazole at a starting dose of 30 mg daily, and ophthalmopathy patients were given high-dose intravenous methylprednisolone. Beyond this particular receptor, the publication reports: In cross-validation, the 13-signature model distinguished ophthalmopathy from stable hyperthyroidism with around 90% sensitivity and over 81% specificity, while in the test set the corresponding values were about 80% and 75%. In validation, the model predicted ophthalmopathy progression with 55% to 71% sensitivity and about 73% specificity; some 13 predicted patients were CT-confirmed with GO in a median of around 6 months. No statistical method was used to set the sample size in advance, and the investigators knew which group each participant was assigned to. Most of the expanded thyroid clonotypes with a frequency above 0.001 were also detected in blood, and it was suggested that the thyroid immune response may be reflected by blood repertoires.

This clonotype was counted many times. No antigen is known for it. Per-base qualities were not stored, and no clone one base away is much larger. Trimming at the junction amounts to 4 bases on V and 4 bases on J, and the germline ends lie 10 bases apart. According to the germline V gene, CDR1 reads SNHLY and CDR2 reads FYNNEI. The CDR3 runs 13 residues from the cysteine to the phenylalanine. This entry keeps only the CDR3 DNA: 39 bases, framed from base 1. For repertoire sequencing, TCR beta CDR3 regions were amplified from RNA transcripts. HTBI primers and the Qiagen OneStep RT-PCR kit were used in a first-round RT-PCR, which was followed by a second-round multiplex PCR, size selection and purification. Libraries were sequenced on an Illumina HiSeq2000 using paired-end 100 bp reads. The authors processed their data as follows. SOAPnuke was used for read processing, and reads with adapters, uncalled bases, a mean Phred below 15, or no exact constant-primer or identifier match were discarded. COPE v1.2.5 was used to merge the high-quality paired reads. Each unique nucleotide sequence was defined as a clonotype, and clonotypes were aligned to IMGT TRB V, D and J references with MiTCR v1.1. The analysis was limited to V-J combinations with a frequency above 0.0001, which together covered 99.2% of the repertoires. A TCR clonal expansion and chaos score per V-J combination was defined as the ratio of F50 clonal expansion to chaos observed in the TCRdist matrix. Welch's t-statistics and random forest were used to reduce the features to 10 to 15 V-J combinations, which were then used as input to a naive Bayes classifier. The similarity between thyroid and blood repertoires was quantified using the Morisita-Horn index. The raw public reads went through TCRdb reprocessing: fastp at Q25, MiXCR clone calling, in-frame beta chains kept. Records with the same CDR3 protein are collapsed into one entry carrying the most frequent genes and DNA. It is TCRdb's table, rather than the study itself, that gives the V and J calls and clone size. This sample has fewer than 350,000 distinct CDR3 sequences in its table, and roughly 15% of those were observed once. Of the sample, roughly an eighth falls within the top ten clones.

Ophthalmopathy patients were characterized by moderately to severely active disease, a Clinical Activity Score of at least 3, a NOSPECS grade of at least 4, and a disease duration under 3 months. Patients were excluded if they had other autoimmune diseases, uncontrolled infections, pregnancy or lactation. Diagnosis was based on clinical symptoms, serum thyroxine, TRAb, thyroid ultrasound and orbital computed tomography. PBMCs were isolated from about 10 ml of fresh peripheral blood by Ficoll-Paque density gradient centrifugation. Total RNA was extracted with Trizol reagent and quality-checked on an Agilent 2100 Bioanalyzer.

Sequencing used peripheral blood. The rearrangement joined TRBV2 to TRBJ1-1; no D gene is confidently identified. The clonotype was recovered from an adult man with Graves' ophthalmopathy. The nucleotide sequence reads TGTGCCAGCAGTGGCGGACGGAGCACTGAAGCTTTCTTT. Its protein is CASSGGRSTEAFF. Outside the CDR3, residues come from the reference TRBV2 and TRBJ1-1 proteins, so the full variable domain is: EPEVTQTPSHQVTQMGQEVILRCVPISNHLYFYWYRQILGQKVEFLVSFYNNEISEKSEIFDDQFSVERPDGSNFTLKIRSTKLEDSAMYFCASSGGRSTEAFFGQGTRLTVV.